A single sample is the source of the 21 T cell receptor beta chains below, sequenced in a study of cytomegalovirus exposure and HLA in healthy donors. With 60 Vbeta and 13 Jbeta primers, the PCR was carried out. The repertoire was sequenced with immunoSEQ multiplex PCR; TCRdb's copy has only in-frame clones and lacks some. Among 160,000 or so clones listed, 76% were seen once. The sequenced sample consisted of PBMCs. Every receptor here comes from a man between 60 and 75 years old in good health and CMV-seronegative.

This sequence joins TRBV7-9 and TRBJ2-7; D uncertain. Germline CDR1 SEHNR, CDR2 FQNEAQ (reference sequence). The CDR3 covers 13 residues. The germline V and J ends were trimmed by 1 base and 2 bases, with 6 bases remaining between them. The CDR3 DNA reads TGTGCCAGCAGCTTAGTTGGGCCCTACGAGCAGTACTTC. As protein: CASSLVGPYEQYF. The variable domain in full, with the rest retrieved from reference TRBV7-9 and TRBJ2-7, is DTGVSQNPRHKITKRGQNVTFRCDPISEHNRLYWYRQTLGQGPEFLTYFQNEAQLEKSRLLSDRFSAERPKGSFSTLEIQRTEQGDSAMYLCASSLVGPYEQYFGPGTRLTVT.

The V gene is TRBV5-1, the J gene TRBJ2-1, with 8 bases that match TRBD1. The CDR3 is 13 residues long. The V and J ends lost 1 base and 12 bases, in that order; junction bases with no gene match: 6. Per the germline V gene, CDR1 is SGHRS and CDR2 is YFSETQ. The CDR3 region has the DNA TGCGCCAGCAGCTTGAACCAGGGGGCAAGGCAGTTCTTC. Its protein is CASSLNQGARQFF.

The chain uses TRBV7-9 and TRBJ1-4; 9 bases line up with TRBD1. Germline values: CDR1 SEHNR, CDR2 FQNEAQ (reference sequence). J was trimmed by 3 bases and V by 3 bases; bases with no gene match: 5. This CDR3 comprises 16 residues. The CDR3 coding sequence is TGTGCCAGCAGCTTGGGACAGGGTCGGGCTAATGAAAAACTGTTTTTT. Protein product: CASSLGQGRANEKLFF.

The chain has TRBV7-9 and TRBJ2-7, with 7 bases that match TRBD1. Germline values: CDR1 SEHNR, CDR2 FQNEAQ (reference sequence). This CDR3 region has 13 residues. Trimming removed 5 bases from V and 3 bases from J; junction bases left unmatched: 4. The CDR3 DNA reads TGTGCCAGCAGCGATACAGGGGTCTACGAGCAGTACTTC. Residues: CASSDTGVYEQYF.

The rearrangement uses TRBV5-1 and TRBJ1-1; 8 positions agree with TRBD1. CDR3 length equals 16 residues. CDR1 SGHRS and CDR2 YFSETQ come from the germline V gene. V lost 0 bases, J lost 1 base, and 5 bases stayed unmatched. The CDR3 is CASSLAMTGANTEAFF. The CDR3 DNA is TGCGCCAGCAGCTTGGCGATGACAGGGGCGAACACTGAAGCTTTCTTT. The variable domain in full, completed from reference TRBV5-1 and TRBJ1-1, reads KAGVTQTPRYLIKTRGQQVTLSCSPISGHRSVSWYQQTPGQGLQFLFEYFSETQRNKGNFPGRFSGRQFSNSRSEMNVSTLELGDSALYLCASSLAMTGANTEAFFGQGTRLTVV.

This chain joins TRBV5-6 and TRBJ2-6, with D hard to call. The germline V gene encodes CDR1 SGHDT and CDR2 YYEEEE. This CDR3 contains 15 residues. The ends were cut back, 1 base at V and 0 bases at J, with 5 bases in the middle. As DNA, the CDR3 is TGTGCCAGCAGCTTGCGGGTCTCTGGGGCCAACGTCCTGACTTTC. It translates to CASSLRVSGANVLTF.

The CDR3 sequence is CASSMIKGVGQPQHF. The DNA of the CDR3 is TGTGCCAGCAGTATGATAAAGGGGGTCGGTCAGCCCCAGCATTTT. The chain has TRBV28 and TRBJ1-5; perhaps TRBD1 as D (6 bases). V shed 5 bases and J shed 6 bases, with 17 bases lying between them. This CDR3 region has 15 residues. Germline values: CDR1 MDHEN, CDR2 SYDVKM.

The CDR3 protein is CASSRRQGGPYEQYF. The CDR3 bases are TGTGCCAGCAGCCGTCGGCAGGGAGGTCCCTACGAGCAGTACTTC. The rearrangement uses TRBV7-2 and TRBJ2-7; D is possibly TRBD2 (6 bases). Germline V gene data show CDR1 as SGHTA and CDR2 as FQGNSA. V was pared by 5 bases and J by 2 bases, with 16 bases between. The CDR3 is made up of 15 amino acids.

This clone was counted only a few times. At the DNA level, this CDR3 is encoded by other sequences in the same sample as well. The V and J genes are TRBV10-3 and TRBJ2-7, with 9 positions matching TRBD2. CDR3 size: 15 residues. Trimming at V came to 0 bases and at J to 0 bases, leaving 0 bases not matched to a gene. Germline values: CDR1 ENHRY, CDR2 SYGVKD. The CDR3 region has the DNA TGTGCCATCAGTGAGTCTAGCGGGAGCTCCTACGAGCAGTACTTC. Translated, it gives CAISESSGSSYEQYF.

The J gene is TRBJ2-1, the V gene TRBV7-7; the D gene is possibly TRBD1 (5 bases). The CDR3 has 15 residues. V dropped 5 bases and J dropped 2 bases, with 13 bases sitting between them. Germline loops: CDR1 SSHAT, CDR2 FNYEAQ (reference sequence). CDR3 DNA: TGTGCCAGCAGCCCCGACAGACAGCCCTACAATGAGCAGTTCTTC. As protein: CASSPDRQPYNEQFF.

The chain employs TRBV27 and TRBJ2-3, with 7 bases lining up with TRBD1. From germline, CDR1 is MNHEY and CDR2 SMNVEV (reference sequence). Unmatched junction bases numbered 8, after V lost 5 bases and J lost 0 bases. The CDR3 extends over 16 amino acids. This CDR3 is CASSPRGQPSTDTQYF. The CDR3 DNA sequence: TGTGCCAGCAGTCCACGGGGACAGCCAAGCACAGATACGCAGTATTTT.

In its sample, this clone was seen a few times. This chain joins TRBV28 and TRBJ1-2; possible D gene TRBD1, 6 bases. Trimming took 2 bases from V and 4 from J, leaving 14 bases between them. This CDR3 has 15 amino acids. CDR1 and CDR2 from the germline V gene are MDHEN and SYDVKM. The CDR3 DNA reads TGTGCCAGCAGTTTAAAAGGGGGACCAATCTATGGCTACACCTTC. This gives the protein CASSLKGGPIYGYTF.

Worth noting for this clone: The identical CDR3 is also encoded by other nucleotide sequences in the sample. The J gene is TRBJ2-3, the V gene TRBV28, with 9 bases fitting TRBD2. Germline V gene sequence: CDR1 MDHEN, CDR2 SYDVKM. Trimming took 8 bases from V and 6 from J; bases not matched to a gene: 15. The CDR3 consists of 16 residues. For the CDR3, the DNA is TGTGCCAGCCCCTCCCGGGGCGGGGGGGCCTTGGATACGCAGTATTTT. It yields the protein CASPSRGGGALDTQYF.

This clone appeared a few times. The chain is built from TRBV19 and TRBJ1-2; TRBD1 aligns across 7 bases. CDR1 and CDR2 (germline): LNHDA, SQIVND (reference sequence). Trimming took 5 bases from V and 4 from J; bases not matched to a gene: 4. The CDR3 length is 13 residues. CDR3 loop: CASSDGTVYGYTF. Written as DNA, the CDR3 is TGTGCCAGTAGTGATGGGACAGTCTATGGCTACACCTTC.

As concerns this clone: Because the CDR3's place on the DNA is in doubt, the DNA is left out and the CDR3 is given as listed by TCRdb. This rearrangement joins TRBV21-1 to TRBJ2-7; TRBD1, the D gene given by the table, was not confirmed from the DNA. TRBV21-1 constitutes a pseudogene. The CDR3 numbers 16 amino acids, ends counted. The CDR3: CASSKVGQGAEVEQYF.

The count of this clone is one. The V call is TRBV5-1, the J call TRBJ1-4; maybe TRBD1 (6 bases). CDR1 is SGHRS, CDR2 YFSETQ, per germline. The CDR3 consists of 14 residues. The ends were cut back, 1 base at V and 3 bases at J, with 7 bases in the middle. The CDR3 DNA reads TGCGCCAGCAGCTTGCAGGGGTCTAATGAAAAACTGTTTTTT. It encodes CASSLQGSNEKLFF.

The chain links TRBV5-8 to TRBJ2-3, with no clear D. The CDR3 contains 14 residues. V shed 2 bases and J shed 0 bases, with 7 bases lying between them. Germline CDR1 SGHTS, CDR2 YDEGEE. This chain's CDR3 is CASSFDWSTDTQYF. The CDR3 nucleotides read TGTGCCAGCAGCTTTGACTGGAGCACAGATACGCAGTATTTT.

This clone was observed a handful of times. This rearrangement joins TRBV28 to TRBJ2-4; tentatively, D is TRBD2 (5 bases). V was clipped by 5 bases and J by 2 bases, with 10 bases between them. Per the germline V gene, CDR1 is MDHEN and CDR2 is SYDVKM. The CDR3 covers 14 residues. For the CDR3, the DNA is TGTGCCAGCAGTGGCGGAGGCTCCAAAAACATTCAGTACTTC. Translated, it gives CASSGGGSKNIQYF.

CDR3 sequence (DNA): TGTGCCAGCAGCAAGGGACTAGCGCCGTCCTACGAGCAGTACTTC. Its translation: CASSKGLAPSYEQYF. The chain couples TRBV21-1 to TRBJ2-7; the D call TRBD2 from the table was never checked on the DNA. TRBV21-1 is annotated as a pseudogene. The CDR3 runs 15 residues.

In DNA form, the CDR3 reads TGTGCCAGCAGTTTACGTTGGACTAGCGGGGCAACCTACGAGCAGTACTTC. This sequence encodes CASSLRWTSGATYEQYF. The J gene is TRBJ2-5, the V gene TRBV27; 12 nucleotides align to TRBD2. The J call is uncertain, as TRBJ2-7 better fits the DNA end. The CDR3 length is 17 residues. Germline V CDR1 and CDR2: MNHEY, SMNVEV (reference sequence).

The rearrangement links TRBV15 to TRBJ2-3; 11 nucleotides agree with TRBD2. V lost 0 bases, J lost 4 bases, and 6 bases stayed unmatched. Germline V lookup: CDR1 LNHNV, CDR2 YYDKDF (reference sequence). The CDR3 has 17 amino acids. The CDR3 region has the DNA TGTGCCACCAGCAGAGATCTGATAGCGGGAGGGGCAGATACGCAGTATTTT. Amino acid sequence: CATSRDLIAGGADTQYF. Filled out from reference TRBV15 and TRBJ2-3, the complete variable domain reads DAMVIQNPRYQVTQFGKPVTLSCSQTLNHNVMYWYQQKSSQAPKLLFHYYDKDFNNEADTPDNFQSRRPNTSFCFLDIRSPGLGDTAMYLCATSRDLIAGGADTQYFGPGTRLTVL.